This entry lists 22 T cell receptor beta chains sequenced from one sample in a study of T cells in Graves' hyperthyroidism and ophthalmopathy (dated by TCRdb to between 2019 and 2020). Library preparation employed multiplex PCR. TCRdb shows the sequencer as Illumina HiSeq 2000. The TCR beta CDR3 regions were amplified from the RNA transcripts. For the first round of RT-PCR on the TCR CDR3, the HTBI primer set was used together with the Qiagen OneStep RT-PCR kit. TCRdb took the public reads, trimmed them with fastp at Q25, ran MiXCR for clone calling and kept in-frame beta chains. Rows are combined by CDR3 protein, so each entry shows the most common genes and DNA. This sample gives hundreds of thousands of distinct CDR3 sequences in total; approximately 18% of them show up just once. Clones ranked in the top ten supply 15% to 20% of the sample. Material: blood. These receptors all stem from a woman aged 50 to 60 with Graves' hyperthyroidism that later progressed to Graves' ophthalmopathy.

This clonotype showed up many times. The chain recombines TRBV5-1 with TRBJ2-3, with 9 bases lining up with TRBD2. The CDR3 sequence is 17 residues long. Per the germline V gene, CDR1 is SGHRS and CDR2 is YFSETQ. V lost 0 bases to trimming and J lost 2 bases; unmatched junction nucleotides: 7. The CDR3 reads CASSLELTSGPTDTQYF. The CDR3 region has the DNA TGCGCCAGCAGCTTGGAACTGACTAGCGGCCCCACAGATACGCAGTATTTT.

As concerns this clonotype: Because the CDR3 is missing its conserved closing phenylalanine or tryptophan, this is likely a read error. The V and J genes are TRBV20-1 and TRBJ2-1; possibly TRBD1 or TRBD2 for D (6 bases each). CDR3 length: 15 amino acids. Deletions cut 0 bases from V and 6 bases from J, with 15 bases between. The germline V gene has CDR1 DFQATT and CDR2 SNEGSKA (reference sequence). CDR3 loop: CSARDLGGLGNEQFL. CDR3 DNA sequence: TGCAGTGCTAGAGATCTCGGGGGCCTCGGCAATGAGCAGTTCCTC.

This clonotype was seen a few times. This chain uses TRBV5-1 with TRBJ2-1; 11 positions agree with TRBD2. V lost 0 bases, J lost 0 bases, and 5 bases stayed unmatched. The CDR3 consists of 18 residues. The germline V gene encodes CDR1 SGHRS and CDR2 YFSETQ. CDR3 region: CASSLALAGGRSYNEQFF. The DNA for the CDR3 is TGCGCCAGCAGCTTGGCCTTAGCGGGGGGGCGCTCCTACAATGAGCAGTTCTTC.

The CDR3 bases are TGCAGTGCTAGAGATCTAGGCAGGGTCGGTGAAAAACTGTTTTTT. This encodes CSARDLGRVGEKLFF. The chain carries TRBV20-1 and TRBJ1-4, with D possibly matching TRBD1 (5 bases). The CDR3 extends over 15 amino acids. Trimming took off 0 bases at V and 7 bases at J, with 15 bases between the two ends. Germline assignment: CDR1 DFQATT and CDR2 SNEGSKA (reference sequence).

There are many counts of this clonotype. The chain links TRBV5-1 to TRBJ2-3, with D hard to call. The CDR3 extends over 14 amino acids. Looked up from germline, CDR1 is SGHRS and CDR2 is YFSETQ. Trimming took off 4 bases at V and 1 base at J, with 10 bases between the two ends. CDR3 DNA sequence: TGCGCCAGCAGCCCATTAGGACGCACAGATACGCAGTATTTT. It codes for CASSPLGRTDTQYF.

This clonotype turned up a few times. The rearrangement uses TRBV20-1 and TRBJ1-4; weak D call: TRBD1 (5 bases). This CDR3 has 14 amino acids. The ends were cut back, 2 bases at V and 8 bases at J, with 15 bases in the middle. CDR1 is DFQATT and CDR2 is SNEGSKA in the germline V gene (reference sequence). CDR3 DNA sequence: TGCAGTGCTAGAACTTTAAGACAGTCCGAAAAACTGTTTTTT. Its protein product is CSARTLRQSEKLFF.

This clonotype showed up just once. The chain links TRBV7-2 to TRBJ2-3; no reliable D call. The germline V gene encodes CDR1 SGHTA and CDR2 FQGNSA. The CDR3 contains 16 residues. Trimming took off 3 bases at V and 6 bases at J, with 19 bases between the two ends. The CDR3 region has the DNA TGTGCCAGCAGCTTTGCCTCTCCAACGTCGTGGGATACGCAGTATTTT. Protein sequence: CASSFASPTSWDTQYF. Variable domain in full (rest from reference TRBV7-2 and TRBJ2-3): GAGVSQSPSNKVTEKGKDVELRCDPISGHTALYWYRQSLGQGLEFLIYFQGNSAPDKSGLPSDRFSAERTGGSVSTLTIQRTQQEDSAVYLCASSFASPTSWDTQYFGPGTRLTVL.

This chain links TRBV12-5 with TRBJ2-5; TRBD2 might be the D (6 bases). In germline, CDR1 is LGHNT, CDR2 FRNRAP. Trimming removed 5 bases from V and 5 bases from J, with 24 bases in between. CDR3 length: 17 amino acids. The CDR3 protein is CASGPSLGPGGEETQYF. The DNA for the CDR3 is TGTGCTAGTGGTCCCTCCCTGGGACCCGGGGGAGAGGAGACCCAGTACTTC.

This clonotype showed up many times. The V call is TRBV14, the J call TRBJ1-6; 12 nucleotides agree with TRBD1. V lost 6 bases, J lost 5 bases, and 8 bases stayed unmatched. Per the germline V gene, CDR1 is SGHDN and CDR2 is FVKESK. The CDR3 has 17 amino acids. The CDR3 DNA is TGTGCCAGCAGTCATTCCGGGACAGGGGGCCATAATTCACCCCTCCACTTT. Amino acid sequence: CASSHSGTGGHNSPLHF.

The chain employs TRBV6-1 and TRBJ2-5; D remains unclear. There are 14 residues in the CDR3. The germline V gene encodes CDR1 MNHNS and CDR2 SASEGT. The V end lost 1 base, the J end lost 1 base, and 7 bases lay between the germline ends. This CDR3 is CASSEVNSQETQYF. In nucleotides, the CDR3 is TGTGCCAGCAGTGAAGTAAACAGCCAAGAGACCCAGTACTTC.

This clonotype has a single count. The J gene is TRBJ1-3, the V gene TRBV5-5; D is unresolved. The CDR3 is 12 residues long. V shed 4 bases and J shed 3 bases, with 5 bases lying between them. Germline V lookup: CDR1 SGHKS, CDR2 YYEKEE (reference sequence). CDR3 loop: CASSRDGNTIYF. The CDR3, as DNA: TGTGCCAGCAGCCGGGATGGAAACACCATATATTTT.

In this sample, this clonotype turned up a few times. This rearrangement joins TRBV7-9 to TRBJ1-1; TRBD1 aligns across 11 bases. The CDR3 extends over 17 amino acids. V shed 4 bases, J shed 0 bases, and the junction held 7 bases outside the gene matches. The germline V gene encodes CDR1 SEHNR and CDR2 FQNEAQ (reference sequence). The CDR3 region is CASSSGQGGEVNTEAFF. CDR3 DNA: TGTGCCAGCAGCTCGGGACAGGGGGGCGAGGTGAACACTGAAGCTTTCTTT.

The chain uses TRBV7-6 and TRBJ2-3; TRBD2 might be the D (5 bases). The germline V gene encodes CDR1 SGHVS and CDR2 FNYEAQ. Between the trimmed V and J ends, which lost 7 bases and 0 bases, there was a span of 14 bases. The CDR3 sequence is 15 residues long. CDR3 residues: CASNPGSESTDTQYF. In DNA form, the CDR3 reads TGTGCCAGCAACCCAGGTAGCGAAAGCACAGATACGCAGTATTTT.

This clonotype was observed at least ten times. This chain uses TRBV30 with TRBJ2-7; weak D call: TRBD2 (7 bases). The germline V gene has CDR1 GTSNPN and CDR2 SVGIG (reference sequence). V was shortened by 0 bases and J by 7 bases, with 16 bases between the two germline ends. The CDR3 consists of 14 residues. This CDR3 reads CAWSVVGGASEQYF. The DNA for the CDR3 is TGTGCCTGGAGTGTAGTTGGGGGGGCGAGTGAGCAGTACTTC. The full variable domain, with the rest looked up from reference TRBV30 and TRBJ2-7, is SQTIHQWPATLVQPVGSPLSLECTVEGTSNPNLYWYRQAAGRGLQLLFYSVGIGQISSEVPQNLSASRPQDRQFILSSKKLLLSDSGFYLCAWSVVGGASEQYFGPGTRLTVT.

This clonotype appeared a few times. This chain connects TRBV12-3 or TRBV12-4 to TRBJ2-4; weak D call: TRBD2 (6 bases). V was shortened by 6 bases and J by 4 bases, with 10 bases between the two germline ends. The CDR3 extends over 13 amino acids. CDR3 in amino acids: CASRTGLKNIQYF. In DNA form, the CDR3 reads TGTGCCAGCAGAACAGGACTAAAAAACATTCAGTACTTC.

V and J are TRBV13 and TRBJ1-1; 7 bases match TRBD1. Germline lookup yields CDR1 PRHDT and CDR2 FYEKMQ (reference sequence). Trimming took 2 bases from V and 5 from J; bases not matched to a gene: 17. The CDR3 length is 18 residues. The CDR3 DNA sequence: TGTGCCAGCAGCTTAAGATGGAGGGGGCCCTCCTCCCGAACTGAAGCTTTCTTT. This sequence encodes CASSLRWRGPSSRTEAFF.

The chain joins TRBV11-2 to TRBJ2-3, with TRBD2 as a possible D gene (6 bases). The CDR3 covers 15 residues. Germline CDR1 SGHAT, CDR2 FQNNGV. Trimming removed 5 bases from V and 6 bases from J, with 18 bases in between. The CDR3 nucleotides read TGTGCCAGCAGCCAAGACAGCATGGGGACTGATACGCAGTATTTT. This sequence encodes CASSQDSMGTDTQYF.

Many counts were recorded for this clonotype. The chain uses TRBV6-1 and TRBJ2-2, with D possibly being TRBD1 (7 bases). Germline V gene lookup returns CDR1 MNHNS and CDR2 SASEGT. Trimming cost V 7 bases and J 3 bases, with 9 bases left between them. CDR3 size: 13 residues. CDR3 sequence reads: CASTRGDTGELFF. As DNA, the CDR3 is TGTGCCAGCACCAGGGGGGACACCGGGGAGCTGTTTTTT.

This clonotype was counted once. The CDR3 region has the DNA TGTGCCATCAGTGAACCTAGGGGATCCTACAATGAGCAGTTCTTC. Translating gives CAISEPRGSYNEQFF. V and J are TRBV10-3 and TRBJ2-1; tentative D call: TRBD1 (5 bases). V lost 3 bases and J 1 base, leaving 10 bases between the germline ends. Germline V gene data show CDR1 as ENHRY and CDR2 as SYGVKD. The CDR3 runs 15 residues.

A few counts support this clonotype. The chain links TRBV12-3 or TRBV12-4 to TRBJ1-6; TRBD1 matches 8 bases. CDR3 size: 14 residues. V shed 3 bases, J shed 8 bases, and the junction held 3 bases outside the gene matches. This CDR3 is CASSLQGAHSPLHF. The CDR3 DNA is TGTGCCAGCAGTTTGCAGGGGGCGCATTCACCCCTCCACTTT.

The rearrangement uses TRBV19 and TRBJ2-5; TRBD1 aligns across 9 bases. Trimming took 6 bases from V and 1 from J; bases not matched to a gene: 6. The CDR3 is 15 amino acids. Looked up from germline, CDR1 is LNHDA and CDR2 is SQIVND (reference sequence). CDR3 region: CASSPGTGRQETQYF. In nucleotides, the CDR3 is TGTGCCAGTAGCCCCGGGACAGGGCGCCAAGAGACCCAGTACTTC.

This clonotype was seen ten or more times. This chain's CDR3 is CASSQVGAEKAFF. CDR3 DNA: TGTGCCAGCAGCCAAGTTGGGGCGGAAAAAGCTTTCTTT. The chain has TRBV3-1 and TRBJ1-1; TRBD1 is a possible D gene (5 bases). V gave up 1 base and J gave up 9 bases, with 12 bases separating them. CDR3 length: 13 amino acids. Germline CDR1 and CDR2: LGHDT and YNNKEL (reference sequence).